The present T cell receptor beta chain was sequenced within a study of shared clonotypes between healthy human individuals. Caucasian adults living in Nashville, Tennessee, provided all samples. Study-wide findings and caveats: Shared clonotypes across all four donors exceeded non-shared ones in generation probability. With a few donors compared, 4.5% to 6.5% of naive CD4 clonotypes were shared.

Concerning this clone itself: Its specificity is unknown.

Per the germline V gene, CDR1 is SGHAT and CDR2 is FQNNGV. The CDR3 has 17 amino acids. With V trimmed by 3 bases and J by 3 bases, 9 bases remained unmatched. Deep-level assay runs were performed. Clones were read by immunoSEQ multiplex PCR, and TCRdb kept only the in-frame ones, dropping some. The sample carries roughly 1,600,000 clones, around 98.5% recorded once. This TCR was sampled from a man aged 25 to 40 in good health. The sequencing sample was made of naive CD4+ T cells sorted from blood. Subset noted: CD45RA+ positively selected. V gene TRBV11-2 combines with J gene TRBJ2-1, with TRBD2 identical over 9 bases. CDR3 in amino acids: CASSFGPRTSVYNEQFF. The CDR3 DNA is TGTGCCAGCAGCTTCGGGCCGCGGACTAGCGTCTACAATGAGCAGTTCTTC.